A selection of T cell receptor beta chains follows, all from one sample in a study of T cells in Graves' hyperthyroidism and ophthalmopathy. In TCRdb, the multiplex PCR reads were re-called with MiXCR into one record per CDR3 protein. The sample has hundreds of thousands of distinct CDR3 sequences, over 12% seen once. Sequenced input: blood. The origin of the receptors is a middle-aged woman with Graves' ophthalmopathy. CDR3s include the opening cysteine and the closing phenylalanine or tryptophan.

v_gene	j_gene	CDR3aa
TRBV5-1	TRBJ2-5	CASSPKLTGGIGETQYF
TRBV6-2/TRBV6-3	TRBJ2-7	CASSYFGQTHYEQYF
TRBV30	TRBJ1-2	CAWSAGVEGTGYTF
TRBV6-4	TRBJ1-5	CASSDHPVGVGNQPQHF
TRBV25-1	TRBJ1-5	CASSEFGLNQPQHF
TRBV6-2/TRBV6-3	TRBJ2-7	CASTRTGGSYEQYF
TRBV29-1	TRBJ1-1	CSATGPTFGEAFF
TRBV30	TRBJ2-4	CAWSKETIKNIQYF
TRBV30	TRBJ1-4	CAWSGGLGEKLFF
TRBV5-1	TRBJ1-1	CASSLWTDMNTEAFF
TRBV5-1	TRBJ1-6	CASSLGQGYNSPLHF
TRBV30	TRBJ2-7	CACRSSVLSEQYF
TRBV9	TRBJ2-2	CASSVGSPNTGELFF
TRBV12-3/TRBV12-4	TRBJ1-5	CASSLGSGLLLSNQPQHF
TRBV28	TRBJ2-2	CASARTANTGELFF
TRBV28	TRBJ2-5	CASKGGQTFQETQYF
TRBV5-1	TRBJ2-2	CASSLLTNRIPGELFF
TRBV7-2	TRBJ2-7	CASSSTSGSRIEQYF
TRBV24-1	TRBJ1-5	CATSDLGVLPQHF
TRBV7-8	TRBJ2-2	CAGSLGRGTNTGELFF
TRBV29-1	TRBJ2-6	CSVVGRGANVLTF
TRBV6-5	TRBJ2-7	CASSYSRRTSYEQYF
TRBV3-1	TRBJ1-5	CASSQERSNQPQHF
TRBV6-1	TRBJ1-2	CASSPGHLYGYTF